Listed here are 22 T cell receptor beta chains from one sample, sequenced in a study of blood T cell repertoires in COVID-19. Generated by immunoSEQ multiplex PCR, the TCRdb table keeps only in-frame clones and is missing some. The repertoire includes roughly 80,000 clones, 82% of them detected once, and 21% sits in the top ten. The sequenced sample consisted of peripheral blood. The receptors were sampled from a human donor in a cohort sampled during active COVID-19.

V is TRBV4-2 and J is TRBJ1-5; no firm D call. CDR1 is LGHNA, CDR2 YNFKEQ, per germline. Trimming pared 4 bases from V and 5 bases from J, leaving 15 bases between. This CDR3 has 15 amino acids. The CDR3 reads CASSPGEGGDQPQHF. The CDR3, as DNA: TGTGCCAGCAGCCCCGGAGAGGGTGGCGATCAGCCCCAGCATTTT.

This chain's CDR3 is CATSDSGTSSDTQYF. The CDR3 DNA reads TGTGCCACCAGTGACTCCGGGACTAGTAGCGATACGCAGTATTTT. The J gene is TRBJ2-3, the V gene TRBV24-1; 8 nucleotides line up with TRBD2. The CDR3 covers 15 residues. The V and J ends lost 4 bases and 6 bases, in that order; junction bases with no gene match: 8. Germline V CDR1 and CDR2: KGHDR, SFDVKD.

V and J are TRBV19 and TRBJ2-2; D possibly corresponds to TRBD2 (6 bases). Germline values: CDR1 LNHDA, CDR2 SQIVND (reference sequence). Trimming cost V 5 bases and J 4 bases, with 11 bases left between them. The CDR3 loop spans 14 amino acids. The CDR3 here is CASSQIAATGELFF. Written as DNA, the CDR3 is TGTGCCAGTAGTCAAATAGCGGCCACCGGGGAGCTGTTTTTT.

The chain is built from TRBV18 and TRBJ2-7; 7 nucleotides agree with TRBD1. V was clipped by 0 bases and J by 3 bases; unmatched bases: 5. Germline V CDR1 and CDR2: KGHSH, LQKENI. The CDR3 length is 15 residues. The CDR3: CASSPPDRTGYEQYF. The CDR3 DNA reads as TGTGCCAGCTCACCACCGGACAGGACGGGCTACGAGCAGTACTTC.

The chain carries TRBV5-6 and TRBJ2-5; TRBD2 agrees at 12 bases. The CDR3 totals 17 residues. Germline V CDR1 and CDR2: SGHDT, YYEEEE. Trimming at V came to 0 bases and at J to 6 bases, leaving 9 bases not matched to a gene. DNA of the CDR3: TGTGCCAGCAGCTTGGGGTTAACTAGCGGGGGGCGGAAGACCCAGTACTTC. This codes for CASSLGLTSGGRKTQYF.

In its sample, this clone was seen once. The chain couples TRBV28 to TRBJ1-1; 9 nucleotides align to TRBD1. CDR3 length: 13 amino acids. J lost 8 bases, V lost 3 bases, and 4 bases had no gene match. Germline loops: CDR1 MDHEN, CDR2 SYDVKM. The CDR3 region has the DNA TGTGCCAGCAGTTTCGTGACAGGGGGGGAAGCTTTCTTT. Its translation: CASSFVTGGEAFF.

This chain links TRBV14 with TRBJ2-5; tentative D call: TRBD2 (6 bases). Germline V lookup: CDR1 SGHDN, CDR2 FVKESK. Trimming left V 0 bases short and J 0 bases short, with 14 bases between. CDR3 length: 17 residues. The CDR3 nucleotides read TGTGCCAGCAGCCAAGATTGGGCGGCGGGGTACCAAGAGACCCAGTACTTC. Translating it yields CASSQDWAAGYQETQYF. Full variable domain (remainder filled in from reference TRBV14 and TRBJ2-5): EAGVTQFPSHSVIEKGQTVTLRCDPISGHDNLYWYRRVMGKEIKFLLHFVKESKQDESGMPNNRFLAERTGGTYSTLKVQPAELEDSGVYFCASSQDWAAGYQETQYFGPGTRLLVL.

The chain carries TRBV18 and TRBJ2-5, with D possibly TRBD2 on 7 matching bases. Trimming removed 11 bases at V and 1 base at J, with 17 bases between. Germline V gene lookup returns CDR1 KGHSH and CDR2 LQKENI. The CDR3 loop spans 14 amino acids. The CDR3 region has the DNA TGTGCCGCTCGGGGGGCAGACACCCAAGAGACCCAGTACTTC. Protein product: CAARGADTQETQYF.

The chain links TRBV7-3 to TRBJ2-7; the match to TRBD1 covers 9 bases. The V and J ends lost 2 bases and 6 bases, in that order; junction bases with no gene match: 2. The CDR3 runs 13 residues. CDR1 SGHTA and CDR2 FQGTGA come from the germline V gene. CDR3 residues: CASSLGTGSEQYF. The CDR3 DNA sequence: TGTGCCAGCAGCTTAGGGACAGGGAGCGAGCAGTACTTC.

The CDR3 DNA sequence: TGTGCCAGCAGCCGTGAACAGGGACAGTTCTACGAGCAGTACTTC. It translates to CASSREQGQFYEQYF. The J gene is TRBJ2-7, the V gene TRBV3-1 (or the pseudogene TRBV3-2); 7 bases are a match to TRBD1. Germline V gives CDR1 LGHDT, CDR2 YNNKEL (reference sequence). This CDR3 has 15 amino acids. V shed 4 bases and J 3 bases; nucleotides not matched to a gene: 9.

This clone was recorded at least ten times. The CDR3 DNA reads as TGTGCCAGCAGCCCACAGCGACTAGCGGGGGGAACCGGGGAGCTGTTTTTT. Its translation is CASSPQRLAGGTGELFF. This chain uses TRBV7-9 with TRBJ2-2, with 13 bases identical to TRBD2. Trimming at V came to 5 bases and at J to 5 bases, leaving 8 bases not matched to a gene. This CDR3 is 17 amino acids long. Germline CDR1 is SEHNR and CDR2 is FQNEAQ (reference sequence).

The CDR3 loop is CASSINVHTVEQFF. The DNA for the CDR3 is TGTGCCAGCAGCATAAATGTACACACCGTTGAGCAGTTCTTC. The chain combines TRBV13 with TRBJ2-1; unclear D gene. Germline V gene lookup returns CDR1 PRHDT and CDR2 FYEKMQ (reference sequence). This CDR3 has 14 amino acids. The V gene lost 5 bases and the J gene lost 9 bases, with 17 bases spanning the gap.

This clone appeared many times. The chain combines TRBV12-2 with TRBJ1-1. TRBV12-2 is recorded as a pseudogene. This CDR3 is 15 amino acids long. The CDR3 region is CASRPPATPNTEAFF. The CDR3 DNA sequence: TGTGCAAGTCGCCCTCCTGCTACTCCGAACACTGAAGCTTTCTTT.

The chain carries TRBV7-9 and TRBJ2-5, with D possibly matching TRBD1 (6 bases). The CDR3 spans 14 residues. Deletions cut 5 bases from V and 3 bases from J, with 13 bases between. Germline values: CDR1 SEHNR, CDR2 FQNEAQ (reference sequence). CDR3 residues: CASSPQGPEETQYF. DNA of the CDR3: TGTGCCAGCAGCCCGCAGGGGCCCGAAGAGACCCAGTACTTC.

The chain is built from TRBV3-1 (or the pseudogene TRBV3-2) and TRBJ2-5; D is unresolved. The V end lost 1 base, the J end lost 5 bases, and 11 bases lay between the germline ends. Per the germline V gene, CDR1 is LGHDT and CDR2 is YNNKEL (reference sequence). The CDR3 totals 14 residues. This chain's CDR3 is CASSQGHQRETQYF. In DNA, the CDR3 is TGTGCCAGCAGCCAAGGCCATCAGAGGGAGACCCAGTACTTC.

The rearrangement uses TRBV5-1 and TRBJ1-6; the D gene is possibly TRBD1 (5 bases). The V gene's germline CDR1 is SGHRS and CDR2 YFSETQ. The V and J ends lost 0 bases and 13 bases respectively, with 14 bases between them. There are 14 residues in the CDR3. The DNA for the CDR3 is TGCGCCAGCAGCTTGGTTCAGGGACTTTCGCCCCTCCACTTT. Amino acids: CASSLVQGLSPLHF.

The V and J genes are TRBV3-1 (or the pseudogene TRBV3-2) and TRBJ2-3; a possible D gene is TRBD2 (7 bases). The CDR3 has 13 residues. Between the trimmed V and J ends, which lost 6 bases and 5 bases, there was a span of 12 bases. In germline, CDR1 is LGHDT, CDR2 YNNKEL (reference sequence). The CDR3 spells CASSRGAGDTQYF. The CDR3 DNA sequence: TGTGCCAGCAGTCGGGGGGCGGGAGATACGCAGTATTTT.

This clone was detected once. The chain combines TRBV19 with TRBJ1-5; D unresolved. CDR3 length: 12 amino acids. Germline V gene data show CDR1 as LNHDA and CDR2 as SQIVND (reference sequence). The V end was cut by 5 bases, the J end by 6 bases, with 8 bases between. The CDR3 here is CASSFRFQPQHF. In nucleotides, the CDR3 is TGTGCCAGTAGTTTTCGGTTTCAGCCCCAGCATTTT.

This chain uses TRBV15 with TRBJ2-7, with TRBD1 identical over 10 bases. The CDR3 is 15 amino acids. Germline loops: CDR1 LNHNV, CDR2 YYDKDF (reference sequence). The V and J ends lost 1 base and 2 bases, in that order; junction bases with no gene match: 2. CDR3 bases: TGTGCCACCAGCAGAGCAGGACAGGGGGCCTACGAGCAGTACTTC. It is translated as CATSRAGQGAYEQYF.

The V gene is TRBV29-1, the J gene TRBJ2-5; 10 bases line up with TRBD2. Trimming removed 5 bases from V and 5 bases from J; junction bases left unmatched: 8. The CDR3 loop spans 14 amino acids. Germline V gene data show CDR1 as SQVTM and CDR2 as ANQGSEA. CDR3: CSVSGGGITETQYF. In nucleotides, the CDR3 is TGCAGCGTTAGCGGGGGGGGTATAACGGAGACCCAGTACTTC. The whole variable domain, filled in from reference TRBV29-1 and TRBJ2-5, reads SAVISQKPSRDICQRGTSLTIQCQVDSQVTMMFWYRQQPGQSLTLIATANQGSEATYESGFVIDKFPISRPNLTFSTLTVSNMSPEDSSIYLCSVSGGGITETQYFGPGTRLLVL.

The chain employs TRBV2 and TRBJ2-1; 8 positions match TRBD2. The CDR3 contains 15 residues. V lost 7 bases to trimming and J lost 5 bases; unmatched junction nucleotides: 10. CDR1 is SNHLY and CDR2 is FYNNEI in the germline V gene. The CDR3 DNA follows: TGTGCCAGCATGAGGGGCGGGGGGACCAACAATGAGCAGTTCTTC. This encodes CASMRGGGTNNEQFF.

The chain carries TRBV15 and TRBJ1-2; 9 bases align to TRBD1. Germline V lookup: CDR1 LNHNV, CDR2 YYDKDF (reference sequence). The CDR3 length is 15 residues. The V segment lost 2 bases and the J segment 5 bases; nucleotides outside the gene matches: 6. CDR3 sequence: CATSRPGQGLYGYTF. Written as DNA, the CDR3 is TGTGCCACCAGCAGACCGGGACAGGGCTTATATGGCTACACCTTC.